A single sample gave rise to the 21 T cell receptor beta chains below, sequenced in a study of a mutant IDH1 vaccine in newly diagnosed glioma. These receptors have no known antigen. The sample's time point: week 5, during vaccination. Mutant IDH1 20-mer peptide, at 300 ug, made up each vaccine dose, with topical imiquimod. TCRdb's copy holds only in-frame clones and misses some; the assay was immunoSEQ multiplex PCR. The sample carries around 58,000 clones, around 81% recorded once. This specimen consisted of PBMCs, obtained from a glioma patient whose treatment included an IDH1 peptide vaccine. The receptors stem from a young man with glioma.

This clone was counted once. This rearrangement joins TRBV2 to TRBJ1-1; tentatively, D is TRBD1 (5 bases). V dropped 0 bases and J dropped 9 bases, with 20 bases sitting between them. The CDR3 has 16 amino acids. Germline V lookup: CDR1 SNHLY, CDR2 FYNNEI. Here the CDR3 reads CASSEAPPGQRVQAFF. CDR3 DNA: TGTGCCAGCAGTGAAGCGCCCCCGGGGCAGCGGGTACAAGCTTTCTTT.

The sample holds one count of this clone. The DNA for the CDR3 is TGTGCCAGCAGCGCGCCGGGACTAGCGGTCGGCGAGCAGTACTTC. Amino acids: CASSAPGLAVGEQYF. The rearrangement links TRBV21-1 to TRBJ2-7; the DNA was not compared with TRBD2, the D call given in the table. TRBV21-1 is noted as a pseudogene. The CDR3 extends over 15 amino acids.

The V gene is TRBV18, the J gene TRBJ2-1; 9 bases are shared with TRBD1. V was pared by 2 bases and J by 1 base, with 0 bases of the junction left unmatched. This CDR3 comprises 15 residues. CDR1 is KGHSH, CDR2 LQKENI, per germline. CDR3 in amino acids: CASSPDRGSYNEQFF. The CDR3 nucleotides read TGTGCCAGCTCACCAGACAGGGGGTCCTACAATGAGCAGTTCTTC.

This chain uses TRBV19 with TRBJ1-5; TRBD1 aligns across 9 bases. This CDR3 comprises 15 residues. Germline lookup yields CDR1 LNHDA and CDR2 SQIVND (reference sequence). V dropped 4 bases and J dropped 6; count of bases not matched to a gene: 7. This chain's CDR3 is CASSNRGRLGQPQHF. DNA of the CDR3: TGTGCCAGTAGTAACAGGGGGCGCTTGGGTCAGCCCCAGCATTTT.

V usage is TRBV4-2 and J usage is TRBJ2-1; D is possibly TRBD2 (6 bases). Germline V gene sequence: CDR1 LGHNA, CDR2 YNFKEQ. The CDR3 is 15 amino acids. V was cut by 5 bases and J by 9 bases, with 20 bases left in between. Here the CDR3 reads CASSSRLGEVFEQFF. The CDR3 coding sequence is TGTGCCAGCAGCTCCCGACTAGGCGAAGTCTTTGAGCAGTTCTTC.

V is TRBV27 and J is TRBJ2-1; D might be TRBD1 or TRBD2, each matching 5 bases. Trimming cost V 3 bases and J 7 bases, with 13 bases left between them. The CDR3 extends over 14 amino acids. CDR1 is MNHEY and CDR2 is SMNVEV in the germline V gene (reference sequence). CDR3 sequence: CASSFSPGANEQFF. The CDR3 nucleotides are TGTGCCAGCAGTTTCTCCCCCGGGGCTAATGAGCAGTTCTTC.

The chain is built from TRBV27 and TRBJ2-1; 9 nucleotides agree with TRBD2. V was clipped by 3 bases and J by 4 bases; unmatched bases: 7. The CDR3 extends over 16 amino acids. Germline V lookup: CDR1 MNHEY, CDR2 SMNVEV (reference sequence). The CDR3 loop is CASSFEIAGAYNEQFF. The DNA for the CDR3 is TGTGCCAGCAGTTTTGAGATAGCGGGGGCTTACAATGAGCAGTTCTTC.

This clone occurred a few times. In DNA, the CDR3 is TGCGCCAGCAGCCGAGGGCTAGCGGGGGCCTACGAGCAGTACTTC. Protein product: CASSRGLAGAYEQYF. This chain uses TRBV4-1 with TRBJ2-7, with TRBD2 matching 10 bases. Per the germline V gene, CDR1 is MGHRA and CDR2 is YSYEKL. The V segment lost 4 bases and the J segment 2 bases; nucleotides outside the gene matches: 5. This CDR3 has 15 residues.

V usage is TRBV27 and J usage is TRBJ2-5; the D is unclear. There are 13 residues in the CDR3. Trimming shortened V by 8 bases and J by 2 bases, and 12 bases separated the two germline ends. Germline lookup yields CDR1 MNHEY and CDR2 SMNVEV (reference sequence). CDR3: CASFGSRQETQYF. In nucleotides, the CDR3 is TGTGCCAGCTTTGGATCGAGACAAGAGACCCAGTACTTC.

V and J are TRBV10-3 and TRBJ2-5; the D gene could be TRBD1 or TRBD2 (5 bases each). Near its end, the DNA agrees better with TRBJ2-7, so the J call may be wrong. Per the germline V gene, CDR1 is ENHRY and CDR2 is SYGVKD. The CDR3 runs to 16 residues. In DNA, the CDR3 is TGTGCCACCAGCCGGAGTTCCGGGACGGAGAGCTACGAGCAGTACTTC. Protein product: CATSRSSGTESYEQYF.

This rearrangement joins TRBV7-2 to TRBJ2-3; 9 nucleotides agree with TRBD2. The V and J ends lost 5 bases and 8 bases, in that order; junction bases with no gene match: 8. From germline, CDR1 is SGHTA and CDR2 FQGNSA. This CDR3 is 14 amino acids long. The CDR3 bases are TGTGCCAGCAGCCCGGGACTAGCCCAGAGTACGCAGTATTTT. It codes for CASSPGLAQSTQYF.

This chain uses TRBV7-8 with TRBJ1-1; TRBD1 aligns across 7 bases. Unmatched junction bases numbered 12, after V lost 6 bases and J lost 2 bases. Germline CDR1 reads SGHVS; CDR2 reads FQNEAQ. CDR3 size: 16 residues. The CDR3, as DNA: TGTGCCAGCAGGACAGGGCATTTTAGAGGAAACACTGAAGCTTTCTTT. Its translation: CASRTGHFRGNTEAFF.

The J gene is TRBJ1-1, the V gene TRBV12-5, with D perhaps matching TRBD1 (6 bases). V lost 1 base, J lost 0 bases, and 21 bases lay in between. The length of the CDR3 is 19 residues. CDR1 LGHNT and CDR2 FRNRAP come from the germline V gene. DNA for the CDR3: TGTGCTAGTGGTTTGGCCGCCAGGGGCCTGCAACCAATGAACACTGAAGCTTTCTTT. It translates to CASGLAARGLQPMNTEAFF. The full variable domain, completed using reference TRBV12-5 and TRBJ1-1, is DARVTQTPRHKVTEMGQEVTMRCQPILGHNTVFWYRQTMMQGLELLAYFRNRAPLDDSGMPKDRFSAEMPDATLATLKIQPSEPRDSAVYFCASGLAARGLQPMNTEAFFGQGTRLTVV.

The chain carries TRBV19 and TRBJ2-1, with 13 nucleotides matching TRBD2. Losses at the gene ends were 3 bases for V and 4 bases for J; bases not matched to a gene: 12. There are 19 residues in the CDR3. Per germline, CDR1 LNHDA and CDR2 SQIVND (reference sequence). The CDR3 loop reads CASSITSGGALGPYNEQFF. The DNA of the CDR3 is TGTGCCAGTAGTATCACTAGCGGGGGGGCCCTGGGGCCTTACAATGAGCAGTTCTTC.

V and J are TRBV5-1 and TRBJ2-5, with D perhaps assigned TRBD1 or TRBD2 (6 bases each). Germline CDR1 is SGHRS and CDR2 is YFSETQ. This CDR3 spans 14 amino acids. V lost 4 bases to trimming and J lost 1 base, with 11 bases between them. The CDR3 region has the DNA TGCGCCAGCAGCCCCCCGGGGGCCCAAGAGACCCAGTACTTC. Translation gives CASSPPGAQETQYF.

Written as DNA, the CDR3 is TGTGCCAGCGCCCCGGACAGGGTTAGCAATCAGCCCCAGCATTTT. It yields the protein CASAPDRVSNQPQHF. The rearrangement links TRBV27 to TRBJ1-5; 8 bases fit TRBD1. Trimming cost V 8 bases and J 0 bases; bases outside gene matches: 6. Germline CDR1 MNHEY, CDR2 SMNVEV (reference sequence). CDR3 length: 15 amino acids.

CDR3 in DNA: TGTGCCAGCAGTGAAATTCGAGGGGTAAGACGGGGTGCAGATACGCAGTATTTT. Translated, it gives CASSEIRGVRRGADTQYF. The rearrangement uses TRBV2 and TRBJ2-3, with D perhaps matching TRBD1 or TRBD2 (5 bases each). V was cut by 2 bases and J by 4 bases, with 22 bases left in between. CDR3 length: 18 residues. Germline V CDR1 and CDR2: SNHLY, FYNNEI.

J is TRBJ2-7 and V is TRBV9; tentative D call: TRBD2 (5 bases). Germline CDR1 and CDR2: SGDLS and YYNGEE. Trimming removed 3 bases from V and 2 bases from J, with 15 bases in between. This CDR3 has 15 residues. The CDR3, as DNA: TGTGCCAGCAGCGCGACTGGACTTCCAACCTACGAGCAGTACTTC. Its protein is CASSATGLPTYEQYF. The full variable domain, in which reference TRBV9 and TRBJ2-7 provide the parts outside the CDR3, is DSGVTQTPKHLITATGQRVTLRCSPRSGDLSVYWYQQSLDQGLQFLIQYYNGEERAKGNILERFSAQQFPDLHSELNLSSLELGDSALYFCASSATGLPTYEQYFGPGTRLTVT.

With respect to this clone: The sample carries other DNA sequences with the same CDR3. The V call is TRBV7-8, the J call TRBJ1-3; D is undetermined. The CDR3 contains 15 residues. The germline V and J ends were trimmed by 6 bases and 0 bases, with 12 bases remaining between them. Per the germline V gene, CDR1 is SGHVS and CDR2 is FQNEAQ. This CDR3 is CASRVGISSGNTIYF. The DNA of the CDR3 is TGTGCCAGCAGGGTGGGGATCAGCTCTGGAAACACCATATATTTT.

The chain carries TRBV11-2 and TRBJ1-3; D remains unclear. The CDR3 is made up of 18 amino acids. Per germline, CDR1 SGHAT and CDR2 FQNNGV. V dropped 2 bases and J dropped 0 bases, with 17 bases sitting between them. Here the CDR3 DNA reads TGTGCCAGCAGCTTAAAGTATCTTACATACACCTCTGGAAACACCATATATTTT. It specifies CASSLKYLTYTSGNTIYF.

This rearrangement joins TRBV20-1 to TRBJ2-7; D is unclear. Trimming took 2 bases from V and 3 from J, leaving 5 bases between them. The CDR3 length is 11 residues. Germline V gives CDR1 DFQATT, CDR2 SNEGSKA (reference sequence). The DNA for the CDR3 is TGCAGTGCTAGACGGAGCTACGAGCAGTACTTC. This encodes CSARRSYEQYF.